The 29 T cell receptor beta chains in this list originate from one sample, sequenced in a study of cytomegalovirus exposure and HLA in healthy donors. In the PCR, 60 Vbeta and 13 Jbeta primers were used. Measured with immunoSEQ multiplex PCR; TCRdb has only the in-frame clones, and not every one. The data contain more than 90,000 clones, 65% to 90% of them singletons. The sequenced material came from PBMCs. The receptors were sampled from a woman aged 70-85 years in good health and CMV-seropositive.

The rearrangement uses TRBV9 and TRBJ2-5; D is possibly TRBD2 (6 bases). The V gene lost 3 bases and the J gene lost 2 bases, with 14 bases spanning the gap. This CDR3 spans 15 amino acids. Germline CDR1 is SGDLS and CDR2 is YYNGEE. The CDR3 sequence: CASSGAGTPQETQYF. In nucleotides, the CDR3 is TGTGCCAGCAGCGGAGCCGGGACTCCACAAGAGACCCAGTACTTC.

This clone was counted only a few times. V usage is TRBV7-9 and J usage is TRBJ1-2; 7 bases agree with TRBD1. The length of the CDR3 is 18 residues. With V trimmed by 4 bases and J by 3 bases, 17 bases remained unmatched. Germline V gene lookup returns CDR1 SEHNR and CDR2 FQNEAQ (reference sequence). CDR3 sequence reads: CASSSPVITGAPDYGYTF. In DNA form, the CDR3 reads TGTGCCAGCAGCTCGCCAGTAATAACAGGGGCGCCGGACTATGGCTACACCTTC.

The rearrangement uses TRBV5-6 and TRBJ2-1; D gene unclear. The V gene lost 0 bases and the J gene lost 9 bases, with 16 bases spanning the gap. This CDR3 spans 15 amino acids. Germline V gene data show CDR1 as SGHDT and CDR2 as YYEEEE. CDR3 residues: CASSLGSSRVSEQFF. CDR3 DNA: TGTGCCAGCAGCTTGGGCAGCAGCCGGGTCAGTGAGCAGTTCTTC. Together with reference TRBV5-6 and TRBJ2-1, the CDR3 gives the full variable domain: DAGVTQSPTHLIKTRGQQVTLRCSPKSGHDTVSWYQQALGQGPQFIFQYYEEEERQRGNFPDRFSGHQFPNYSSELNVNALLLGDSALYLCASSLGSSRVSEQFFGPGTRLTVL.

This chain links TRBV19 with TRBJ2-7; 12 bases fit TRBD1. The trim removed 3 bases at V and 6 bases at J, leaving 6 bases unmatched. The germline CDR1 and CDR2 sequences are LNHDA and SQIVND (reference sequence). The CDR3 has 15 residues. In DNA, the CDR3 is TGTGCCAGTAGTATTAGGGACAGGGGGCGATCCGAGCAGTACTTC. It codes for CASSIRDRGRSEQYF.

CDR3 in DNA: TGTGCCAGCAGCCCCCTTGGACTAAACACTGAAGCTTTCTTT. It codes for CASSPLGLNTEAFF. The chain uses TRBV7-3 and TRBJ1-1; D gene ambiguous. Trimming left V 5 bases short and J 2 bases short, with 12 bases between. CDR3 length: 14 amino acids. The germline gives CDR1 SGHTA, CDR2 FQGTGA. Drawing the rest from reference TRBV7-3 and TRBJ1-1, the complete variable domain is GAGVSQTPSNKVTEKGKYVELRCDPISGHTALYWYRQSLGQGPEFLIYFQGTGAADDSGLPNDRFFAVRPEGSVSTLKIQRTERGDSAVYLCASSPLGLNTEAFFGQGTRLTVV.

The chain recombines TRBV7-2 with TRBJ1-2; TRBD1 matches 8 bases. CDR3 length: 14 residues. Unmatched junction bases numbered 5, after V lost 4 bases and J lost 4 bases. Germline CDR1 is SGHTA and CDR2 is FQGNSA. The CDR3 region is CASSSDRVRYGYTF. CDR3 DNA: TGTGCCAGCAGCTCGGACAGGGTTCGCTATGGCTACACCTTC.

This chain joins TRBV10-3 and TRBJ2-1; 13 positions match TRBD2. J was trimmed by 6 bases and V by 5 bases; bases with no gene match: 4. Germline V gene sequence: CDR1 ENHRY, CDR2 SYGVKD. The CDR3 runs to 15 residues. CDR3 nucleotides: TGTGCCATCAGTACCGGGACTAGCGGGATCAATGAGCAGTTCTTC. This encodes CAISTGTSGINEQFF.

In this sample, this clone turned up once. The V and J genes are TRBV6-5 and TRBJ2-4, with 7 bases that match TRBD1. J lost 1 base, V lost 5 bases, and 5 bases had no gene match. The CDR3 totals 15 residues. CDR1 is MNHEY, CDR2 SVGAGI, per germline. The CDR3 loop reads CASSQLQGAKNIQYF. Here the CDR3 DNA reads TGTGCCAGCAGTCAATTACAGGGGGCCAAAAACATTCAGTACTTC.

V gene TRBV4-3 combines with J gene TRBJ2-7, with 9 nucleotides matching TRBD2. Per the germline V gene, CDR1 is LGHNA and CDR2 is YSLEER. This CDR3 has 15 residues. Trimming took 1 base from V and 2 from J; bases not matched to a gene: 3. In DNA form, the CDR3 reads TGCGCCAGCAGCCAAGTCGCGGGAGGGCCCTACGAGCAGTACTTC. Amino acids: CASSQVAGGPYEQYF.

The chain combines TRBV5-6 with TRBJ2-2; TRBD2 matches at 7 bases. V gave up 0 bases and J gave up 3 bases; unmatched junction bases: 2. The CDR3 runs 15 residues. Germline V gives CDR1 SGHDT, CDR2 YYEEEE. The CDR3 is CASSLAAGYTGELFF. The CDR3 coding sequence is TGTGCCAGCAGCTTGGCAGCGGGGTACACCGGGGAGCTGTTTTTT.

This chain joins TRBV5-1 and TRBJ2-2, with D possibly TRBD2 on 6 matching bases. Trimming shortened V by 2 bases and J by 2 bases, and 10 bases separated the two germline ends. The CDR3 loop spans 15 amino acids. Germline V gene sequence: CDR1 SGHRS, CDR2 YFSETQ. CDR3 region: CASSFSAGNTGELFF. CDR3 coding DNA: TGCGCCAGCAGCTTCTCAGCGGGCAACACCGGGGAGCTGTTTTTT.

The J gene is TRBJ2-2, the V gene TRBV30; D not certain. This CDR3 has 12 residues. The V gene's germline CDR1 is GTSNPN and CDR2 SVGIG (reference sequence). Trimming shortened V by 2 bases and J by 6 bases, and 7 bases separated the two germline ends. In DNA form, the CDR3 reads TGTGCCTGGAGTAGGAGTTCCGGGGAGCTGTTTTTT. Its translation: CAWSRSSGELFF.

A single count supports this clone. This chain joins TRBV5-8 and TRBJ2-7, with a possible D match to TRBD2 (5 bases). This CDR3 is built from 11 residues. Germline V gene data show CDR1 as SGHTS and CDR2 as YDEGEE. The ends were cut back, 5 bases at V and 4 bases at J, with 7 bases in the middle. CDR3 in DNA: TGTGCCAGCAGTCGGGGTTACGAGCAGTACTTC. Its protein is CASSRGYEQYF.

The chain carries TRBV4-1 and TRBJ2-1; TRBD1 is a possible D gene (6 bases). CDR3 size: 17 residues. Germline V gene data show CDR1 as MGHRA and CDR2 as YSYEKL. Trimming left V 3 bases short and J 3 bases short, with 18 bases between. In DNA form, the CDR3 reads TGCGCCAGCAGCCACCAACCCGACAGGCCGGGCTACAATGAGCAGTTCTTC. It specifies CASSHQPDRPGYNEQFF.

This CDR3 is CATRVGQGAQQFF. DNA for the CDR3: TGTGCCACCAGGGTGGGACAGGGGGCTCAGCAGTTCTTC. The chain is built from TRBV6-4 and TRBJ2-1; TRBD1 matches at 12 bases. Per the germline V gene, CDR1 is MRHNA and CDR2 is SNTAGT. The CDR3 totals 13 residues. V trimming: 10 bases; J trimming: 11 bases; junction bases outside the gene matches: 9.

The sample holds one count of this clone. The rearrangement uses TRBV5-6 and TRBJ2-7, with 14 bases that match TRBD2. Germline lookup yields CDR1 SGHDT and CDR2 YYEEEE. This CDR3 has 16 residues. Unmatched junction bases numbered 8, after V lost 4 bases and J lost 5 bases. This CDR3 reads CASSGGLAGDRHEQYF. The CDR3 DNA reads as TGTGCCAGCAGCGGGGGACTAGCGGGAGATCGCCACGAGCAGTACTTC. The full variable domain, its missing parts supplied by reference TRBV5-6 and TRBJ2-7, is DAGVTQSPTHLIKTRGQQVTLRCSPKSGHDTVSWYQQALGQGPQFIFQYYEEEERQRGNFPDRFSGHQFPNYSSELNVNALLLGDSALYLCASSGGLAGDRHEQYFGPGTRLTVT.

This clone occurred once. V is TRBV27 and J is TRBJ2-7, with D perhaps TRBD1 (6 bases). V gave up 10 bases and J gave up 7 bases, with 17 bases separating them. CDR1 and CDR2 from the germline V gene are MNHEY and SMNVEV (reference sequence). CDR3 length equals 12 residues. CDR3 DNA: TGTGCCATCAGGGGTTCAAGACATGAGCAGTACTTC. Its translation: CAIRGSRHEQYF.

The chain recombines TRBV9 with TRBJ1-1, with D possibly being TRBD1 (6 bases). This CDR3 spans 14 amino acids. Germline V gene lookup returns CDR1 SGDLS and CDR2 YYNGEE. Trimming removed 2 bases at V and 4 bases at J, with 12 bases between. The CDR3 region has the DNA TGTGCCAGCAGCGTCAAGGGGGAAGGCACTGAAGCTTTCTTT. Translation: CASSVKGEGTEAFF.

J is TRBJ2-5 and V is TRBV5-1; 7 nucleotides align to TRBD2. Germline V gene sequence: CDR1 SGHRS, CDR2 YFSETQ. The V segment lost 0 bases and the J segment 2 bases; nucleotides outside the gene matches: 7. The CDR3 is 16 residues long. CDR3 coding DNA: TGCGCCAGCAGCTTGGTACCTAGCGGCGGTCAAGAGACCCAGTACTTC. Translating gives CASSLVPSGGQETQYF.

The rearrangement joins TRBV29-1 to TRBJ1-1, with TRBD1 matching over 7 bases. This CDR3 has 12 residues. V was pared by 7 bases and J by 8 bases, with 10 bases of the junction left unmatched. From germline, CDR1 is SQVTM and CDR2 ANQGSEA. CDR3 sequence: CSELSPGQEAFF. The CDR3 nucleotides are TGCAGCGAGTTAAGTCCGGGACAGGAAGCTTTCTTT.

The chain combines TRBV15 with TRBJ2-7; 12 positions agree with TRBD2. The germline CDR1 and CDR2 sequences are LNHNV and YYDKDF (reference sequence). CDR3 length equals 16 residues. V gave up 3 bases and J gave up 7 bases; unmatched junction bases: 10. Here the CDR3 reads CATSRARLAGAVEQYF. The CDR3 DNA is TGTGCCACCAGCAGGGCTAGACTAGCGGGAGCGGTTGAGCAGTACTTC.

The chain is built from TRBV5-5 and TRBJ1-5, with TRBD1 matching 10 bases. Germline values: CDR1 SGHKS, CDR2 YYEKEE (reference sequence). This CDR3 is built from 17 residues. Trimming removed 4 bases from V and 0 bases from J; junction bases left unmatched: 7. Here the CDR3 DNA reads TGTGCCAGCAGCCTGGACAGGGGGTCGAATAGCAATCAGCCCCAGCATTTT. This sequence encodes CASSLDRGSNSNQPQHF.

The chain employs TRBV30 and TRBJ1-1, with 9 bases lining up with TRBD1. CDR1 is GTSNPN, CDR2 SVGIG, per germline (reference sequence). This CDR3 contains 13 residues. Unmatched junction bases numbered 2, after V lost 5 bases and J lost 1 base. CDR3 amino acids: CAWGQGSNTEAFF. Here the CDR3 DNA reads TGTGCCTGGGGACAGGGGTCGAACACTGAAGCTTTCTTT.

The CDR3 sequence: CASSLWARLAGGQNEQFF. The CDR3 DNA reads as TGTGCCAGCAGTTTATGGGCCCGACTAGCGGGAGGTCAGAATGAGCAGTTCTTC. The V and J genes are TRBV28 and TRBJ2-1; TRBD2 agrees at 13 bases. Germline V gene sequence: CDR1 MDHEN, CDR2 SYDVKM. The CDR3 is 18 residues long. V shed 0 bases, J shed 7 bases, and the junction held 9 bases outside the gene matches.

The chain recombines TRBV7-9 with TRBJ2-3; TRBD2 agrees at 9 bases. This CDR3 is 15 amino acids long. Looked up from germline, CDR1 is SEHNR and CDR2 is FQNEAQ (reference sequence). V shed 1 base and J 3 bases; nucleotides not matched to a gene: 2. CDR3 DNA: TGTGCCAGCAGCTTAGTTAGCGGGAGAACAGATACGCAGTATTTT. Its translation: CASSLVSGRTDTQYF.

This chain joins TRBV5-6 and TRBJ2-5, with 13 bases that match TRBD2. The CDR3 loop spans 19 amino acids. Germline-derived CDR1 and CDR2 are SGHDT and YYEEEE. J lost 2 bases, V lost 5 bases, and 15 bases had no gene match. The chain's CDR3 is CASRPGTSGTFRGQETQYF. The CDR3 DNA follows: TGTGCCAGCAGACCCGGGACTAGCGGGACCTTCCGAGGGCAAGAGACCCAGTACTTC. Complete variable domain (other parts from reference TRBV5-6 and TRBJ2-5): DAGVTQSPTHLIKTRGQQVTLRCSPKSGHDTVSWYQQALGQGPQFIFQYYEEEERQRGNFPDRFSGHQFPNYSSELNVNALLLGDSALYLCASRPGTSGTFRGQETQYFGPGTRLLVL.

The V call is TRBV12-5, the J call TRBJ2-1; 10 nucleotides line up with TRBD2. CDR3 size: 15 residues. Trimming cost V 6 bases and J 4 bases; bases outside gene matches: 6. The germline gives CDR1 LGHNT, CDR2 FRNRAP. This CDR3 is CASGTTSGRYNEQFF. CDR3 bases: TGTGCTAGTGGCACGACTAGCGGGCGATACAATGAGCAGTTCTTC.

This clone was detected only once. This rearrangement joins TRBV6-6 to TRBJ2-2; 7 positions match TRBD1. The CDR3 consists of 15 residues. CDR1 is MNHNY, CDR2 SVGAGI, per germline (reference sequence). J was trimmed by 2 bases and V by 9 bases; bases with no gene match: 9. Here the CDR3 reads CASDHRGPNTGELFF. The CDR3 nucleotides are TGTGCCAGTGACCACAGGGGCCCAAACACCGGGGAGCTGTTTTTT.

The chain combines TRBV9 with TRBJ2-3, with D maybe TRBD1 (6 bases). This CDR3 contains 14 residues. Germline assignment: CDR1 SGDLS and CDR2 YYNGEE. Trimming took 3 bases from V and 1 from J, leaving 9 bases between them. CDR3 coding DNA: TGTGCCAGCAGCGCCCCAGGGGGCACAGATACGCAGTATTTT. This gives the protein CASSAPGGTDTQYF.